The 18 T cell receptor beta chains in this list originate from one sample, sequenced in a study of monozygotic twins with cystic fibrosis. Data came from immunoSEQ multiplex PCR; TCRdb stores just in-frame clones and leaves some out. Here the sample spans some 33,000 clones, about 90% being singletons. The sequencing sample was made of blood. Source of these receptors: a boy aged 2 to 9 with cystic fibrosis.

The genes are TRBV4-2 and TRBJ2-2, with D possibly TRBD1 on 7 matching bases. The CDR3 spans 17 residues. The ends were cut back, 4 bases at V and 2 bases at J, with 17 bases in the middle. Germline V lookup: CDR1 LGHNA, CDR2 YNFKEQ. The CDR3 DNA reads TGTGCCAGCAGCCTCGTCGGCGGGACAGCAAACACCGGGGAGCTGTTTTTT. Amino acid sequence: CASSLVGGTANTGELFF.

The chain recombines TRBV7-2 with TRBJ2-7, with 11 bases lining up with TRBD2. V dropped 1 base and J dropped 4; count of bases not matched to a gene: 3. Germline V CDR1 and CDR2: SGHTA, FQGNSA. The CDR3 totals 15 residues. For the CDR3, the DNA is TGTGCCAGCAGCTTAGTAGTAGCGGGGGGGTACGAGCAGTACTTC. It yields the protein CASSLVVAGGYEQYF.

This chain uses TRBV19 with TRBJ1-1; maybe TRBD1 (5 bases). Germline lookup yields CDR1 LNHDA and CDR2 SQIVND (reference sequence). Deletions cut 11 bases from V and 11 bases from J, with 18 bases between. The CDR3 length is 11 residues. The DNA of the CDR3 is TGTGCCGTTCGACAGACCCGGCAGGCTTTCTTT. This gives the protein CAVRQTRQAFF.

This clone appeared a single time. CDR3 nucleotides: TGTGCCAGCAGCTCGCAATTACAGGGACAGCCCCAGCATTTT. This sequence encodes CASSSQLQGQPQHF. The chain has TRBV11-2 and TRBJ1-5, with D possibly being TRBD1 (6 bases). Germline-derived CDR1 and CDR2 are SGHAT and FQNNGV. The CDR3 length is 14 residues. Trimming stripped 4 bases from V and 7 bases from J, with 14 bases between.

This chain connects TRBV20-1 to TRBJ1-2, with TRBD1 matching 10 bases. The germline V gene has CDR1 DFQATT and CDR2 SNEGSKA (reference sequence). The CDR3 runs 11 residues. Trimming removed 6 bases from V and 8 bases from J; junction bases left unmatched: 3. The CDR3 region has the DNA TGCAGTGCGGGACAGGGGAGAGGCTACACCTTC. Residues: CSAGQGRGYTF.

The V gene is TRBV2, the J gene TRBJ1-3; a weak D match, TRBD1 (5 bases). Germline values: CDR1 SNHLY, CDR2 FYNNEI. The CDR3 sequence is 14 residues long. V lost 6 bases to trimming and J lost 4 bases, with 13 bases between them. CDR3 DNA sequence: TGTGCCAGCAGACTGGGGGGAACGGGAAACACCATATATTTT. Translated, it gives CASRLGGTGNTIYF.

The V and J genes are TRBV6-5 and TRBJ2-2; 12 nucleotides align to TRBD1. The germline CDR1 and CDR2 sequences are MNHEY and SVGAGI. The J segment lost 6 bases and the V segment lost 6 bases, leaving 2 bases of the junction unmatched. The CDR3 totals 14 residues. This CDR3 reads CASRGQGASGELFF. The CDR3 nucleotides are TGTGCCAGCAGGGGACAGGGGGCGTCCGGGGAGCTGTTTTTT.

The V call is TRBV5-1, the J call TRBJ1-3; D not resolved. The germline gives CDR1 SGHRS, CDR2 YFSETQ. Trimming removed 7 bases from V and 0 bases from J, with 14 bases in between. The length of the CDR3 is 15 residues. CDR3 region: CASRANPSSGNTIYF. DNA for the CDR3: TGCGCCAGCCGAGCTAACCCTAGCTCTGGAAACACCATATATTTT.

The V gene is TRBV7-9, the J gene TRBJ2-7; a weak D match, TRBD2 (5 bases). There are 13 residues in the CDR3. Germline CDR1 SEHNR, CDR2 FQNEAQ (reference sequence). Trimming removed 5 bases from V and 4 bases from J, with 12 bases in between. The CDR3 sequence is CASSARTGYEQYF. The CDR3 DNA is TGTGCCAGCAGCGCCAGGACTGGGTACGAGCAGTACTTC.

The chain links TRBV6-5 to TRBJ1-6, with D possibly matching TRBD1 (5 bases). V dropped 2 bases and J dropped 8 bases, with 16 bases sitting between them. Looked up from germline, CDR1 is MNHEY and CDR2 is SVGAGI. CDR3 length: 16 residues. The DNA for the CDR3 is TGTGCCAGCAGTTACGGGACGGGCCTGAGGGATTCACCCCTCCACTTT. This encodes CASSYGTGLRDSPLHF.

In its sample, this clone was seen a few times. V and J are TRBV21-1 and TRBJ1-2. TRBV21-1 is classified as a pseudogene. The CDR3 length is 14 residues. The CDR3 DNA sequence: TGTGCCAGCAGCAAGCAGGGAGAAGGCTATGGCTACACCTTC. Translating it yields CASSKQGEGYGYTF.

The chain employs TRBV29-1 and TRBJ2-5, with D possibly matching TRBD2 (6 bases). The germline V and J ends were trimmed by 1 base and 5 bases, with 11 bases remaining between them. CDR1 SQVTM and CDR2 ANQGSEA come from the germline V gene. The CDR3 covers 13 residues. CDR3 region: CSVEGRGWETQYF. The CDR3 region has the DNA TGCAGCGTTGAAGGCCGGGGGTGGGAGACCCAGTACTTC.

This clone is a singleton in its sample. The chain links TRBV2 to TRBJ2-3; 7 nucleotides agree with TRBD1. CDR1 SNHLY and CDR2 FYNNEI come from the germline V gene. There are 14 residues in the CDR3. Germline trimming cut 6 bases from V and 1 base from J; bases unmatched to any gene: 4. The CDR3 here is CASRTGTGTDTQYF. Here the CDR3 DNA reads TGTGCCAGCAGAACCGGGACAGGCACAGATACGCAGTATTTT.

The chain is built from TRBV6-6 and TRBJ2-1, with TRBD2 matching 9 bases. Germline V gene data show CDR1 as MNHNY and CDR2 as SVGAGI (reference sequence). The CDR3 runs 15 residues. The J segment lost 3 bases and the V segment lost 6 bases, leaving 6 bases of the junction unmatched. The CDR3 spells CASSNSGGDYNEQFF. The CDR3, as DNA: TGTGCCAGCAGCAATAGCGGGGGCGACTACAATGAGCAGTTCTTC.

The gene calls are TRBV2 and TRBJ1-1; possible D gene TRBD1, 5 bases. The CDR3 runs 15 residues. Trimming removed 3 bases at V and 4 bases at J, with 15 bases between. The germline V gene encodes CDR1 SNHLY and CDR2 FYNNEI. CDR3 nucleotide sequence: TGTGCCAGCAGTGACCTCGGGGTGGGGGGCACTGAAGCTTTCTTT. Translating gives CASSDLGVGGTEAFF.

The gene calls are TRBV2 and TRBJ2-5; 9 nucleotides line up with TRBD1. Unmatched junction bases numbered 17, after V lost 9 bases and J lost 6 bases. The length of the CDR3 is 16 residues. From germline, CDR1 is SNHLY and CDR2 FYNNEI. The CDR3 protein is CASHIGGPGQGKTQYF. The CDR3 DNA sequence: TGTGCCAGTCATATTGGGGGACCGGGACAGGGAAAGACCCAGTACTTC.

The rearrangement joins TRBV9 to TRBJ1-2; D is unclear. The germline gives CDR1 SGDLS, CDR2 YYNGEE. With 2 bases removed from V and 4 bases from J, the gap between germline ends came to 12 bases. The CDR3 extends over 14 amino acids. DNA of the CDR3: TGTGCCAGCAGCGTGGACCTTAAATTCTATGGCTACACCTTC. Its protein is CASSVDLKFYGYTF.

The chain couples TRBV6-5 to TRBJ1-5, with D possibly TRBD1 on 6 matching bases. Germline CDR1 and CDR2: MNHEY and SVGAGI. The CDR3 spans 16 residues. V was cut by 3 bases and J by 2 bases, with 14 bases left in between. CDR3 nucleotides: TGTGCCAGCAGTTATGGACAGCCGGGGCGCAATCAGCCCCAGCATTTT. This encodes CASSYGQPGRNQPQHF.